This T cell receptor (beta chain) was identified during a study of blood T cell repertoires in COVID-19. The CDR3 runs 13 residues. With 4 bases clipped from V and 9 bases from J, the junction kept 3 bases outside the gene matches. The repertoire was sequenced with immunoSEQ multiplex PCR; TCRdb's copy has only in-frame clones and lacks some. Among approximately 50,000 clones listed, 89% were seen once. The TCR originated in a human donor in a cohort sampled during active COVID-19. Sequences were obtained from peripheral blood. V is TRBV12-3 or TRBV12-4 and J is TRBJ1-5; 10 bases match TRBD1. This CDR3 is CASSSWTGGPQHF. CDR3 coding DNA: TGTGCCAGCAGTTCCTGGACAGGGGGGCCCCAGCATTTT.